This T cell receptor beta chain originates from a study of blood T cell repertoires in COVID-19. Study-wide context: Acute-phase and convalescent COVID-19 samples originated in the United States, Italy and Spain. Sources were T cells, B-cell-depleted T cells, or PBMCs; the material itself was cDNA or gDNA.

As originally analysed: The assay estimated nucleated cells by amplifying reference gene primers. Sequencing was performed with immunoSEQ multiplex PCR; in TCRdb, only in-frame clones are kept and a portion is missing. V, J and clone size were drawn from that table, and D and trimming were deduced from the DNA. The table has about 150,000 clones, around nine tenths seen once. Seattle enrolled patients during active infection and tracked them longitudinally. The germline CDR1 and CDR2 sequences are SGHVS and FQNEAQ. This CDR3 has 14 residues. Points on this clone: One junction end disagrees with the germline gene, perhaps due to a read error.

This TCR came from a man in his 60s with COVID-19, enrolled during active disease. The sequencing sample was made of peripheral blood. V and J are TRBV7-8 and TRBJ2-5; 9 bases agree with TRBD2. Here the CDR3 DNA reads TGTGCCAGCAGCCTCCCTGGCCCTAGCGGGGATTTAGACTTC. Protein sequence: CASSLPGPSGDLDF. Filled out from reference TRBV7-8 and TRBJ2-5, the complete variable domain reads GAGVSQSPRYKVAKRGQDVALRCDPISGHVSLFWYQQALGQGPEFLTYFQNEAQLDKSGLPSDRFFAERPEGSVSTLKIQRTQQEDSAVYLCASSLPGPSGDLDFGPGTRLLVL.